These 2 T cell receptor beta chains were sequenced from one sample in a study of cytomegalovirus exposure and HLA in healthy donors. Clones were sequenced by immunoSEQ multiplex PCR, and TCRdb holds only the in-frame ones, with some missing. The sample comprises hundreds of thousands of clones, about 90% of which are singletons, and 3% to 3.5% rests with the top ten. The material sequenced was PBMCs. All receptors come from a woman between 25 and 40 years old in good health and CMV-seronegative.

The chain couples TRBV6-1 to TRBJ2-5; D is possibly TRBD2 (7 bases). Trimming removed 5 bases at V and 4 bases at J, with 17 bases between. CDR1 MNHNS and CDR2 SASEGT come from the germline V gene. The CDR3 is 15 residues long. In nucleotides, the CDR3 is TGTGCCAGCAGTTGGAGGCAGGGGAGGGGAGAGACCCAGTACTTC. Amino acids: CASSWRQGRGETQYF.

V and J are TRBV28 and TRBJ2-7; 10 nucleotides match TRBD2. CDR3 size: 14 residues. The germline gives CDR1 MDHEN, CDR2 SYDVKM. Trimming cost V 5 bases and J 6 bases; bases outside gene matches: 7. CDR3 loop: CASSGGLAKGEQYF. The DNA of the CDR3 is TGTGCCAGCAGTGGGGGACTAGCGAAGGGCGAGCAGTACTTC.